The 21 T cell receptor beta chains given below trace back to one sample, sequenced in a study of blood T cell repertoires in COVID-19 (dated by TCRdb to about 2020). Libraries were made using the immunoSEQ multiplex PCR assay. TCRdb provides this immuneACCESS table in a form limited to in-frame rearrangements. Some clones are lacking; in checked studies, under half of them reflect an unresolved V gene, and why the rest are absent is not known. This sample gives 95,000 to 150,000 clones in total; roughly 78% of them show up just once. 16% of the sample lies in the top ten. Input material: peripheral blood. The origin of the receptors is a man aged 55 to 70 with active or convalescent COVID-19.

J is TRBJ1-1 and V is TRBV28, with D unclear. Germline CDR1 is MDHEN and CDR2 is SYDVKM. With 8 bases removed from V and 1 base from J, the gap between germline ends came to 8 bases. CDR3 length: 12 residues. The chain's CDR3 is CASLTGNTEAFF. DNA of the CDR3: TGTGCCAGCCTCACGGGGAACACTGAAGCTTTCTTT. Together with reference TRBV28 and TRBJ1-1, the CDR3 gives the full variable domain: DVKVTQSSRYLVKRTGEKVFLECVQDMDHENMFWYRQDPGLGLRLIYFSYDVKMKEKGDIPEGYSVSREKKERFSLILESASTNQTSMYLCASLTGNTEAFFGQGTRLTVV.

The sample holds a few counts of this clone. This chain links TRBV27 with TRBJ2-1, with D unclear. Trimming pared 0 bases from V and 2 bases from J, leaving 11 bases between. This CDR3 has 16 residues. Germline assignment: CDR1 MNHEY and CDR2 SMNVEV (reference sequence). The CDR3 coding sequence is TGTGCCAGCAGTTTATCGCACGGAGCTCCCTACAATGAGCAGTTCTTC. This codes for CASSLSHGAPYNEQFF.

The rearrangement links TRBV19 to TRBJ2-3, with 8 nucleotides matching TRBD1. The CDR3 runs 16 residues. Trimming cost V 6 bases and J 4 bases; bases outside gene matches: 12. The V gene's germline CDR1 is LNHDA and CDR2 SQIVND (reference sequence). CDR3 coding DNA: TGTGCCAGTAGCCCGAATTTCGGGACAGGACCAGATACGCAGTATTTT. This encodes CASSPNFGTGPDTQYF. Looking up the rest from reference TRBV19 and TRBJ2-3 gives the full variable domain: DGGITQSPKYLFRKEGQNVTLSCEQNLNHDAMYWYRQDPGQGLRLIYYSQIVNDFQKGDIAEGYSVSREKKESFPLTVTSAQKNPTAFYLCASSPNFGTGPDTQYFGPGTRLTVL.

This chain links TRBV11-2 with TRBJ2-2, with D unresolved. This CDR3 spans 14 amino acids. V lost 7 bases and J lost 5, with 14 bases in between. Looked up from germline, CDR1 is SGHAT and CDR2 is FQNNGV. CDR3 amino acids: CASILAVTTGELFF. CDR3 DNA sequence: TGTGCCAGCATCCTGGCGGTGACGACCGGGGAGCTGTTTTTT.

The J gene is TRBJ1-1, the V gene TRBV6-4; D call uncertain. This CDR3 is built from 13 residues. Germline-derived CDR1 and CDR2 are MRHNA and SNTAGT. Trimming removed 3 bases at V and 1 base at J, with 6 bases between. CDR3 residues: CASSEGRNTEAFF. The CDR3 DNA sequence: TGTGCCAGCAGTGAGGGGAGGAACACTGAAGCTTTCTTT.

This clone was observed a handful of times. The gene calls are TRBV14 and TRBJ2-7; 11 bases agree with TRBD1. After removal of 8 bases from V and 3 bases from J, the junction contained 6 bases not matched to a gene. The CDR3 consists of 14 residues. The germline V gene encodes CDR1 SGHDN and CDR2 FVKESK. The CDR3 sequence: CASPGQGAFYEQYF. The CDR3 nucleotides read TGTGCCAGCCCAGGACAGGGGGCTTTCTACGAGCAGTACTTC.

This rearrangement joins TRBV19 to TRBJ1-6, with D perhaps TRBD1 (6 bases). The CDR3 loop spans 15 amino acids. The germline gives CDR1 LNHDA, CDR2 SQIVND (reference sequence). The germline V and J ends were trimmed by 9 bases and 5 bases, with 17 bases remaining between them. The CDR3 here is CASVPTGFDNSPLHF. CDR3 sequence (DNA): TGTGCCAGCGTACCCACAGGGTTTGATAATTCACCCCTCCACTTT.

This clone was picked up a small number of times. V gene TRBV21-1 combines with J gene TRBJ2-6; TRBD1 reflects the table's D call only, with no check against the DNA. TRBV21-1 is an annotated pseudogene. This CDR3 contains 18 residues. The CDR3 DNA sequence: TGTGCCAGCAGCAAACCGGGACAGGGGATCTCTGGGGCCAACGTCCTGACTTTC. This encodes CASSKPGQGISGANVLTF.

The CDR3, as DNA: TGTGCCAGCAGTGCTATCGGGACTAGCCATGAGCAGTTCTTC. Translation gives CASSAIGTSHEQFF. V gene TRBV7-3 combines with J gene TRBJ2-1; the match to TRBD2 covers 9 bases. V gave up 6 bases and J gave up 8 bases; unmatched junction bases: 8. There are 14 residues in the CDR3. From germline, CDR1 is SGHTA and CDR2 FQGTGA.

This chain uses TRBV19 with TRBJ2-1, with D perhaps matching TRBD2 (6 bases). Germline-derived CDR1 and CDR2 are LNHDA and SQIVND (reference sequence). The germline V and J ends were trimmed by 4 bases and 10 bases, with 17 bases remaining between them. This CDR3 contains 14 residues. The CDR3 nucleotides are TGTGCCAGTAGTAACTCTGGGGGGTCAGGGGAGCAGTTCTTC. Encoded protein: CASSNSGGSGEQFF.

V gene TRBV5-6 combines with J gene TRBJ2-7, with 9 positions matching TRBD1. Trimming took 5 bases from V and 4 from J; bases not matched to a gene: 10. Per germline, CDR1 SGHDT and CDR2 YYEEEE. This CDR3 contains 15 residues. This CDR3 is CASRLTGGGGYEQYF. The DNA of the CDR3 is TGTGCCAGCAGACTCACAGGGGGCGGAGGGTACGAGCAGTACTTC.

This chain links TRBV25-1 with TRBJ1-1; D call uncertain. Trimming took 4 bases from V and 1 from J, leaving 7 bases between them. Germline V gives CDR1 MGHDK, CDR2 SYGVNS. This CDR3 contains 13 residues. CDR3 residues: CASSGRRNTEAFF. Written as DNA, the CDR3 is TGTGCCAGCAGTGGACGGAGGAACACTGAAGCTTTCTTT.

V usage is TRBV28 and J usage is TRBJ1-5, with 9 bases matching TRBD1. The CDR3 consists of 16 residues. Germline CDR1 is MDHEN and CDR2 is SYDVKM. V shed 5 bases and J 5 bases; nucleotides not matched to a gene: 10. CDR3 amino acids: CASSPGDRGFHQPQHF. The CDR3 DNA is TGTGCCAGCAGTCCTGGAGACAGGGGGTTTCATCAGCCCCAGCATTTT. Based on the CDR3 plus reference TRBV28 and TRBJ1-5, the full variable domain is DVKVTQSSRYLVKRTGEKVFLECVQDMDHENMFWYRQDPGLGLRLIYFSYDVKMKEKGDIPEGYSVSREKKERFSLILESASTNQTSMYLCASSPGDRGFHQPQHFGDGTRLSIL.

The chain joins TRBV19 to TRBJ1-4; D gene unclear. The CDR3 is made up of 14 amino acids. CDR1 LNHDA and CDR2 SQIVND come from the germline V gene (reference sequence). V was cut by 1 base and J by 4 bases, with 7 bases left in between. This chain's CDR3 is CASSIGGLNEKLFF. The CDR3 nucleotides are TGTGCCAGTAGTATAGGAGGGCTTAATGAAAAACTGTTTTTT.

This clone was seen only once. Other DNA sequences from this sample encode an identical CDR3 as well. V is TRBV7-9 and J is TRBJ2-3, with a tentative D call TRBD1 (6 bases). The V gene lost 3 bases and the J gene lost 0 bases, with 7 bases spanning the gap. Germline values: CDR1 SEHNR, CDR2 FQNEAQ (reference sequence). The CDR3 totals 14 residues. The CDR3 loop is CASSLTGSTDTQYF. CDR3 DNA sequence: TGTGCCAGCAGCTTGACAGGTAGCACAGATACGCAGTATTTT.

Only a few counts were recorded for this clone. The chain is built from TRBV7-8 and TRBJ2-1, with 10 bases lining up with TRBD2. V gave up 4 bases and J gave up 5 bases; unmatched junction bases: 8. Germline V gene sequence: CDR1 SGHVS, CDR2 FQNEAQ. The CDR3 runs to 16 residues. The CDR3 spells CASSSRAGGPDNEQFF. The DNA of the CDR3 is TGTGCCAGCAGCTCAAGAGCGGGAGGGCCAGACAATGAGCAGTTCTTC.

The chain employs TRBV7-2 and TRBJ2-1; D unclear. Trimming took 5 bases from V and 6 from J, leaving 11 bases between them. In germline, CDR1 is SGHTA, CDR2 FQGNSA. The CDR3 runs to 13 residues. CDR3 nucleotide sequence: TGTGCCAGCAGCCAACAAGTGGCCAATGAGCAGTTCTTC. It codes for CASSQQVANEQFF.

The chain uses TRBV3-1 (or the pseudogene TRBV3-2) and TRBJ2-3, with 11 bases that match TRBD2. The CDR3 runs 19 residues. The germline gives CDR1 LGHDT, CDR2 YNNKEL (reference sequence). V lost 3 bases and J lost 0; bases outside the gene matches: 11. The CDR3 nucleotides read TGTGCCAGCAGCCACTGCCCGCCGGGACTAGCGGCTAGCACAGATACGCAGTATTTT. Amino acid sequence: CASSHCPPGLAASTDTQYF.

V and J are TRBV18 and TRBJ2-7, with TRBD1 matching over 7 bases. In germline, CDR1 is KGHSH, CDR2 LQKENI. This CDR3 is 13 amino acids long. The V segment lost 6 bases and the J segment 4 bases; nucleotides outside the gene matches: 6. The CDR3 coding sequence is TGTGCCAGCTCCCGGGACAGATTATACGAGCAGTACTTC. Its translation: CASSRDRLYEQYF.

The chain recombines TRBV13 with TRBJ1-1, with 12 bases identical to TRBD1. Per the germline V gene, CDR1 is PRHDT and CDR2 is FYEKMQ (reference sequence). CDR3 size: 17 residues. V trimming: 4 bases; J trimming: 4 bases; junction bases outside the gene matches: 10. Here the CDR3 reads CASSSGTGGRGSTEAFF. The CDR3 DNA reads as TGTGCCAGCAGCTCGGGGACAGGGGGCAGGGGAAGCACTGAAGCTTTCTTT.

This clone was recorded once. The V gene is TRBV5-1, the J gene TRBJ2-1; 12 bases agree with TRBD1. V lost 3 bases and J lost 6; bases outside the gene matches: 4. This CDR3 spans 15 amino acids. Germline V lookup: CDR1 SGHRS, CDR2 YFSETQ. The DNA for the CDR3 is TGCGCCAGCAGCTGGGGACAGGGGGCGAGCAATGAGCAGTTCTTC. Translating it yields CASSWGQGASNEQFF.